What follows are 31 T cell receptor beta chains derived from one specimen sequenced in a study of memory CD4+ T cells and cytomegalovirus serostatus. Method: immunoSEQ multiplex PCR; TCRdb's copy keeps in-frame clones and lacks some. The data hold about 53,000 clones, with just under 80% observed a single time. Single viable CD3+CD4+CD8-CD45RO+ cells were sorted as the memory CD4+ T cells. The material sequenced was memory CD4+ T cells from blood. The receptors shown here come from an adult in good health and CMV-seronegative.

The CDR3 region is CASSVRGLNTEAFF. The DNA of the CDR3 is TGTGCCAGCAGTGTGCGGGGGTTGAACACTGAAGCTTTCTTT. V usage is TRBV6-1 and J usage is TRBJ1-1; weak D call: TRBD1 (5 bases). Germline V CDR1 and CDR2: MNHNS, SASEGT. CDR3 length equals 14 residues. Trimming cost V 4 bases and J 0 bases, with 9 bases left between them.

The chain joins TRBV4-3 to TRBJ2-7; 9 bases fit TRBD1. Germline CDR1 LGHNA, CDR2 YSLEER. The CDR3 covers 16 residues. V shed 2 bases and J 6 bases; nucleotides not matched to a gene: 11. CDR3 sequence reads: CASSQPGTGPLGEQYF. The CDR3 DNA reads TGCGCCAGCAGCCAACCAGGGACAGGGCCCCTCGGCGAGCAGTACTTC.

This clone was seen only a few times. The chain is built from TRBV7-2 and TRBJ1-1, with D possibly being TRBD1 (6 bases). CDR1 is SGHTA, CDR2 FQGNSA, per germline. The CDR3 is made up of 18 amino acids. V was shortened by 5 bases and J by 0 bases, with 22 bases between the two germline ends. For the CDR3, the DNA is TGTGCCAGCAGCCTACGTGCCGGCACAGGGAAACTGAACACTGAAGCTTTCTTT. Its protein is CASSLRAGTGKLNTEAFF.

This chain joins TRBV5-8 and TRBJ2-2; no clear D gene. With 5 bases removed from V and 9 bases from J, the gap between germline ends came to 11 bases. Germline CDR1 SGHTS, CDR2 YDEGEE. The CDR3 is 12 residues long. The CDR3 DNA reads TGTGCCAGCAGTCGTGGGTTCCGGGAGCTGTTTTTT. It codes for CASSRGFRELFF.

This chain links TRBV5-6 with TRBJ2-3, with TRBD2 matching 8 bases. This CDR3 region has 15 residues. Germline loops: CDR1 SGHDT, CDR2 YYEEEE. With V trimmed by 7 bases and J by 4 bases, 11 bases remained unmatched. The chain's CDR3 is CASRTISGVADTQYF. The CDR3 DNA reads as TGTGCCAGCCGGACCATTAGCGGGGTAGCAGATACGCAGTATTTT. The full variable domain, completed using reference TRBV5-6 and TRBJ2-3, is DAGVTQSPTHLIKTRGQQVTLRCSPKSGHDTVSWYQQALGQGPQFIFQYYEEEERQRGNFPDRFSGHQFPNYSSELNVNALLLGDSALYLCASRTISGVADTQYFGPGTRLTVL.

The chain employs TRBV4-2 and TRBJ2-5; no firm D call. CDR3 size: 13 residues. V was shortened by 0 bases and J by 5 bases, with 7 bases between the two germline ends. The V gene's germline CDR1 is LGHNA and CDR2 YNFKEQ. CDR3 coding DNA: TGTGCCAGCAGCCAAGAAACGGAGGAGACCCAGTACTTC. Encoded protein: CASSQETEETQYF.

The CDR3 nucleotides read TGTGCCAGCAGCTTCGGACTAACTGACAATGAGCAGTTCTTC. It translates to CASSFGLTDNEQFF. This sequence joins TRBV7-9 and TRBJ2-1; maybe TRBD2 (6 bases). Germline lookup yields CDR1 SEHNR and CDR2 FQNEAQ (reference sequence). Trimming left V 3 bases short and J 5 bases short, with 11 bases between. This CDR3 spans 14 amino acids.

The V and J genes are TRBV21-1 and TRBJ1-3; TRBD1, the table's D call, lacks a check against the DNA. TRBV21-1 is listed as a pseudogene. This CDR3 comprises 15 residues. The CDR3 here is CASNPGQLQSDTIYF. The DNA for the CDR3 is TGTGCCAGCAACCCGGGACAGCTTCAGTCGGACACCATATATTTT.

This rearrangement joins TRBV6-5 to TRBJ2-7; possibly TRBD2 for D (6 bases). Germline V gene sequence: CDR1 MNHEY, CDR2 SVGAGI. The CDR3 extends over 15 amino acids. Trimming took 2 bases from V and 7 from J, leaving 18 bases between them. The DNA for the CDR3 is TGTGCCAGCAGTTACGAGACGCGGGGACCTACGGAGCAGTACTTC. Its protein product is CASSYETRGPTEQYF.

The gene calls are TRBV6-6 and TRBJ2-7, with 9 bases that match TRBD2. CDR1 and CDR2 (germline): MNHNY, SVGAGI (reference sequence). Trimming took 6 bases from V and 4 from J; bases not matched to a gene: 10. The CDR3 is made up of 15 amino acids. Here the CDR3 reads CASSPGAGGVYEQYF. The CDR3 DNA sequence: TGTGCCAGCAGCCCCGGGGCGGGGGGGGTTTACGAGCAGTACTTC.

By share, this clone counts as medium-sized. This chain joins TRBV5-1 and TRBJ1-3; 8 bases map to TRBD1. The CDR3 spans 15 residues. Germline loops: CDR1 SGHRS, CDR2 YFSETQ. V shed 0 bases, J shed 7 bases, and the junction held 6 bases outside the gene matches. CDR3 residues: CASSLAGQGFNTIYF. The CDR3 bases are TGCGCCAGCAGCTTGGCAGGACAGGGATTTAACACCATATATTTT. Full variable domain (rest looked up from reference TRBV5-1 and TRBJ1-3): KAGVTQTPRYLIKTRGQQVTLSCSPISGHRSVSWYQQTPGQGLQFLFEYFSETQRNKGNFPGRFSGRQFSNSRSEMNVSTLELGDSALYLCASSLAGQGFNTIYFGEGSWLTVV.

The table lists this clone with a count of one. The V and J genes are TRBV19 and TRBJ2-1; 7 bases are a match to TRBD1. Germline values: CDR1 LNHDA, CDR2 SQIVND (reference sequence). The CDR3 spans 16 residues. J gave up 1 base and V 1 base, and 4 bases lay outside the gene matches. The CDR3 sequence is CASSIGGTASYNEQFF. CDR3 sequence (DNA): TGTGCCAGTAGTATAGGGGGGACAGCATCCTACAATGAGCAGTTCTTC.

V is TRBV7-2 and J is TRBJ1-1; D possibly corresponds to TRBD1 (5 bases). This CDR3 has 14 residues. Trimming took off 5 bases at V and 4 bases at J, with 14 bases between the two ends. Looked up from germline, CDR1 is SGHTA and CDR2 is FQGNSA. CDR3 residues: CASSPGAGSTEAFF. CDR3 DNA: TGTGCCAGCAGCCCCGGCGCAGGGAGCACTGAAGCTTTCTTT.

This chain links TRBV7-2 with TRBJ2-5; D possibly corresponds to TRBD1 (6 bases). V lost 5 bases and J lost 3, with 16 bases in between. The germline V gene has CDR1 SGHTA and CDR2 FQGNSA. CDR3 length: 15 amino acids. CDR3 sequence reads: CASSLPGVREETQYF. The CDR3 DNA reads TGTGCCAGCAGCCTACCAGGGGTGCGGGAAGAGACCCAGTACTTC.

This clone was detected a few times. The chain is built from TRBV4-3 and TRBJ1-4; 8 nucleotides line up with TRBD1. Germline values: CDR1 LGHNA, CDR2 YSLEER. V gave up 1 base and J gave up 10 bases; unmatched junction bases: 8. CDR3 length: 15 amino acids. CDR3 nucleotide sequence: TGCGCCAGCAGCCAAGTAGGACAGGGCCCAGGAAAACTGTTTTTT. Its translation: CASSQVGQGPGKLFF.

A word on this clone: A junction boundary mismatches the germline segment, possibly from a read error. In DNA, the CDR3 is TGTGCCAGCAGTTCGGGCCCAGAGCAGGCCTTC. Protein: CASSSGPEQAF. The chain uses TRBV28 and TRBJ1-2; D is uncertain. Per germline, CDR1 MDHEN and CDR2 SYDVKM. The CDR3 sequence is 11 residues long.

The chain joins TRBV11-3 to TRBJ2-2; TRBD2 agrees at 10 bases. The germline CDR1 and CDR2 sequences are SGHNT and YENEEA. J gave up 2 bases and V 5 bases, and 17 bases lay outside the gene matches. The CDR3 loop spans 20 amino acids. Written as DNA, the CDR3 is TGTGCCAGCAGCCCAGGACTTAGCGGGGGGCCACGCCGCAACACCGGGGAGCTGTTTTTT. Translation: CASSPGLSGGPRRNTGELFF.

The chain is built from TRBV6-5 and TRBJ2-6, with TRBD2 as a possible D gene (6 bases). The CDR3 totals 16 residues. Between the trimmed V and J ends, which lost 4 bases and 2 bases, there was a span of 12 bases. Germline V gene sequence: CDR1 MNHEY, CDR2 SVGAGI. Here the CDR3 reads CASSSPAGTGANVLTF. CDR3 nucleotide sequence: TGTGCCAGCAGTTCCCCCGCGGGGACTGGGGCCAACGTCCTGACTTTC.

The chain joins TRBV6-1 to TRBJ1-2; no clear D. The germline gives CDR1 MNHNS, CDR2 SASEGT. The CDR3 runs 15 residues. V was cut by 0 bases and J by 8 bases, with 16 bases left in between. As DNA, the CDR3 is TGTGCCAGCAGTGAAGCGAGGGCGGAATGGGTAGGCTACACCTTC. As protein: CASSEARAEWVGYTF.

This sequence joins TRBV4-3 and TRBJ1-1; no reliable D call. CDR1 is LGHNA and CDR2 is YSLEER in the germline V gene. The CDR3 is made up of 17 amino acids. Trimming took off 1 base at V and 5 bases at J, with 20 bases between the two ends. CDR3 nucleotide sequence: TGCGCCAGCAGCCAAGGAATAGGGCGTGCGGATGGGACTGAAGCTTTCTTT. Encoded protein: CASSQGIGRADGTEAFF.

V usage is TRBV6-5 and J usage is TRBJ1-1; 8 bases align to TRBD1. The V segment lost 4 bases and the J segment 4 bases; nucleotides outside the gene matches: 5. The CDR3 has 14 residues. The germline CDR1 and CDR2 sequences are MNHEY and SVGAGI. CDR3 region: CASSSQGGGTEAFF. The CDR3 coding sequence is TGTGCCAGCAGTTCACAGGGGGGAGGCACTGAAGCTTTCTTT.

The CDR3 nucleotides read TGTGCCAGCGGGTTCGGGGGGGTTGGAAACACCATATATTTT. Translation: CASGFGGVGNTIYF. V gene TRBV9 combines with J gene TRBJ1-3; the D gene is possibly TRBD1 (5 bases). The ends were cut back, 7 bases at V and 3 bases at J, with 14 bases in the middle. Germline V CDR1 and CDR2: SGDLS, YYNGEE. The CDR3 runs to 14 residues.

The genes are TRBV10-1 and TRBJ2-2, with 7 bases that match TRBD1. V gave up 6 bases and J gave up 0 bases; unmatched junction bases: 7. Germline V gives CDR1 WNHNN, CDR2 SYGVQD (reference sequence). CDR3 length: 16 amino acids. In nucleotides, the CDR3 is TGCGCCAGCAGAGACAGGGTAGGTCCGAACACCGGGGAGCTGTTTTTT. Translation gives CASRDRVGPNTGELFF.

This clone was seen more than once but under ten times. Mismatch with germline at one junction end may stem from a read error. The gene calls are TRBV28 and TRBJ1-1; D gene uncertain. CDR1 is MDHEN and CDR2 is SYDVKM in the germline V gene. This CDR3 has 11 amino acids. The CDR3 is CASSPEIRQSF. The CDR3 DNA follows: TGTGCCAGCAGTCCCGAAATCAGACAATCCTTT. Full variable domain (missing parts from reference TRBV28 and TRBJ1-1): DVKVTQSSRYLVKRTGEKVFLECVQDMDHENMFWYRQDPGLGLRLIYFSYDVKMKEKGDIPEGYSVSREKKERFSLILESASTNQTSMYLCASSPEIRQSFGQGTRLTVV.

This chain links TRBV5-6 with TRBJ2-1, with a possible D match to TRBD2 (7 bases). This CDR3 spans 16 amino acids. CDR1 and CDR2 (germline): SGHDT, YYEEEE. With 4 bases removed from V and 4 bases from J, the gap between germline ends came to 18 bases. The CDR3 spells CASSLRAGASYNEQFF. The CDR3, as DNA: TGTGCCAGCAGCCTCCGGGCGGGGGCCAGTTACAATGAGCAGTTCTTC.

This chain joins TRBV18 and TRBJ1-2, with D uncertain. This CDR3 contains 19 residues. The ends were cut back, 2 bases at V and 5 bases at J, with 27 bases in the middle. Germline loops: CDR1 KGHSH, CDR2 LQKENI. The DNA for the CDR3 is TGTGCCAGCTCACCAAAGACCGGTCTACGGCAGGCCGGCGATTATGGCTACACCTTC. It yields the protein CASSPKTGLRQAGDYGYTF.

The chain is built from TRBV15 and TRBJ1-6; 7 bases match TRBD1. J was trimmed by 8 bases and V by 2 bases; bases with no gene match: 0. Germline V gene data show CDR1 as LNHNV and CDR2 as YYDKDF (reference sequence). The CDR3 is 13 residues long. The CDR3 sequence is CATSRTGDSPLHF. The CDR3, as DNA: TGTGCCACCAGCAGAACAGGGGATTCACCCCTCCACTTT.

This clone was observed a handful of times. The CDR3 DNA is TGTGCCAGTATCTCAGGGTTCGGGGGCTACACCTTC. Its protein is CASISGFGGYTF. V is TRBV19 and J is TRBJ1-2, with D perhaps TRBD1 (5 bases). Trimming shortened V by 7 bases and J by 8 bases, and 14 bases separated the two germline ends. This CDR3 has 12 amino acids. CDR1 and CDR2 (germline): LNHDA, SQIVND (reference sequence).

The rearrangement joins TRBV13 to TRBJ1-1; 8 nucleotides align to TRBD1. Germline V gene sequence: CDR1 PRHDT, CDR2 FYEKMQ (reference sequence). The CDR3 has 13 amino acids. The trim removed 4 bases at V and 10 bases at J, leaving 8 bases unmatched. CDR3 protein: CASSSQSDRGAFF. The CDR3 bases are TGTGCCAGCAGCTCTCAGAGCGACAGGGGAGCTTTCTTT.

The rearrangement links TRBV29-1 to TRBJ2-7; D not certain. Trimming shortened V by 0 bases and J by 0 bases, and 6 bases separated the two germline ends. The CDR3 extends over 13 amino acids. Germline lookup yields CDR1 SQVTM and CDR2 ANQGSEA. In nucleotides, the CDR3 is TGCAGCGTTGAAGACCCACCCTCCTACGAGCAGTACTTC. Its protein product is CSVEDPPSYEQYF.

This sequence joins TRBV5-1 and TRBJ1-4; possibly TRBD1 for D (6 bases). From germline, CDR1 is SGHRS and CDR2 YFSETQ. CDR3 size: 15 residues. V dropped 1 base and J dropped 6 bases, with 13 bases sitting between them. The CDR3 is CASSLLGGLDEKLFF. CDR3 coding DNA: TGCGCCAGCAGCTTGCTGGGGGGCCTTGATGAAAAACTGTTTTTT.